Below, one T cell receptor beta chain is given with its context. The CDR3 runs to 15 residues. CDR1 is MRHNA, CDR2 SNTAGT, per germline. The ends were cut back, 5 bases at V and 2 bases at J, with 12 bases in the middle. The data are from a study of cytomegalovirus exposure and HLA in healthy donors. Study-level background: Early release data held 85 million to 95 million unique TCRs from HLA-typed donors.

Use of 60 Vbeta and 13 Jbeta primers characterized the PCR. Profiled with immunoSEQ multiplex PCR; TCRdb holds only in-frame clones, not every one. This sample has a few hundred thousand clones; over 70% occur once, and the top ten carry around 0.33%. This chain links TRBV6-4 with TRBJ2-2; no clear D gene. The sequence came from a girl aged 2-15 years in good health and CMV-seronegative. Sequencing was carried out using PBMCs. CDR3 sequence: CASSSDSSNTGELFF. The CDR3 DNA follows: TGTGCCAGCAGTTCCGACTCCTCTAACACCGGGGAGCTGTTTTTT.